One and the same sample provided the 30 T cell receptor beta chains below, sequenced in a study of post-analysis software for immune sequencing data. General study findings and limits: The study found TRBV5-6, TRBV5-1 and TRBV20-1 among five or six TRBV segments more frequent in patients than controls.

These TCRs are of unknown antigen specificity. Unique-molecular-identifier-tagged TCR beta cDNA libraries were used. One entry per CDR3 protein results from TCRdb running MiXCR on the PCR reads. The sample consists of some 690,000 distinct CDR3 sequences, around 64% of them appearing once. The sequenced material came from blood. These receptor sequences come from a girl aged 2 to 10 with multiple sclerosis.

The gene calls are TRBV11-2 and TRBJ2-1; 13 bases align to TRBD2. J was trimmed by 5 bases and V by 4 bases; bases with no gene match: 2. Germline-derived CDR1 and CDR2 are SGHAT and FQNNGV. This CDR3 region has 15 residues. CDR3 nucleotide sequence: TGTGCCAGCAGCTCACTAGCGGGGGGGCACAATGAGCAGTTCTTC. Its translation: CASSSLAGGHNEQFF.

This clonotype was seen a handful of times. This chain joins TRBV5-5 and TRBJ2-1; TRBD2 aligns across 13 bases. The V and J ends lost 5 bases and 7 bases, in that order; junction bases with no gene match: 6. Germline assignment: CDR1 SGHKS and CDR2 YYEKEE (reference sequence). This CDR3 region has 15 residues. The CDR3 DNA sequence: TGTGCCAGCAGACCTACTAGCGGGAGGGCGAATGAGCAGTTCTTC. Its translation: CASRPTSGRANEQFF.

This clonotype occurred a few times. The V call is TRBV10-3, the J call TRBJ1-2, with D unclear. Trimming removed 0 bases at V and 8 bases at J, with 13 bases between. CDR3 length: 14 residues. The germline gives CDR1 ENHRY, CDR2 SYGVKD. CDR3 residues: CAISESDLSKGYTF. CDR3 in DNA: TGTGCCATCAGTGAGTCGGACCTCAGTAAGGGCTACACCTTC.

The rearrangement joins TRBV7-9 to TRBJ2-1; the match to TRBD2 covers 7 bases. The CDR3 has 15 amino acids. The germline gives CDR1 SEHNR, CDR2 FQNEAQ (reference sequence). The trim removed 5 bases at V and 6 bases at J, leaving 10 bases unmatched. The CDR3 DNA is TGTGCCAGCAGCCCACGGGACTACAAGGGCAATGAGCAGTTCTTC. Protein: CASSPRDYKGNEQFF.

This clonotype was recorded once. The chain carries TRBV4-1 and TRBJ1-1; D is possibly TRBD1 (6 bases). V lost 4 bases to trimming and J lost 7 bases, with 13 bases between them. The CDR3 is made up of 13 amino acids. CDR1 and CDR2 (germline): MGHRA, YSYEKL. CDR3: CASSRGPGSEAFF. DNA of the CDR3: TGCGCCAGCAGCCGGGGGCCGGGGAGTGAAGCTTTCTTT.

The chain uses TRBV7-6 and TRBJ1-3, with D possibly being TRBD1 (6 bases). Trimming left V 0 bases short and J 0 bases short, with 12 bases between. The CDR3 runs to 17 residues. Germline CDR1 and CDR2: SGHVS and FNYEAQ. In DNA form, the CDR3 reads TGTGCCAGCAGCTTAGCGGGGGCCCCAACCTCTGGAAACACCATATATTTT. Encoded protein: CASSLAGAPTSGNTIYF.

The V gene is TRBV4-1, the J gene TRBJ1-2, with 8 bases identical to TRBD1. Germline lookup yields CDR1 MGHRA and CDR2 YSYEKL. V lost 2 bases, J lost 3 bases, and 11 bases stayed unmatched. CDR3 length: 17 amino acids. For the CDR3, the DNA is TGCGCCAGCAGCCAACCACTTGGGGCAGGGGGCGACTATGGCTACACCTTC. It codes for CASSQPLGAGGDYGYTF.

This clonotype was counted between two and nine times. The chain carries TRBV13 and TRBJ2-5; 11 bases agree with TRBD2. Germline CDR1 is PRHDT and CDR2 is FYEKMQ (reference sequence). The J segment lost 2 bases and the V segment lost 5 bases, leaving 10 bases of the junction unmatched. CDR3 length: 17 residues. CDR3 in amino acids: CASSPNRLAGLQETQYF. CDR3 coding DNA: TGTGCCAGCAGCCCCAACCGACTAGCGGGGTTACAAGAGACCCAGTACTTC.

The gene calls are TRBV7-2 and TRBJ1-1; 10 bases are shared with TRBD1. CDR1 SGHTA and CDR2 FQGNSA come from the germline V gene. The CDR3 is 14 amino acids. V gave up 5 bases and J gave up 7 bases; unmatched junction bases: 7. The CDR3 sequence: CASSGRDRGFEAFF. The CDR3 DNA follows: TGTGCCAGCAGCGGCCGGGACAGGGGATTTGAAGCTTTCTTT. The full variable domain, completed using reference TRBV7-2 and TRBJ1-1, is GAGVSQSPSNKVTEKGKDVELRCDPISGHTALYWYRQSLGQGLEFLIYFQGNSAPDKSGLPSDRFSAERTGGSVSTLTIQRTQQEDSAVYLCASSGRDRGFEAFFGQGTRLTVV.

The chain carries TRBV4-1 and TRBJ2-5; D not certain. Judging by the DNA end, TRBJ2-7 fits better; the J call may be wrong. The CDR3 sequence is 13 residues long. Germline CDR1 and CDR2: MGHRA and YSYEKL. For the CDR3, the DNA is TGCGCCAGCAGCCAAGCGGTGCCGTACGAGCAGTACTTC. Translation: CASSQAVPYEQYF.

This clonotype has just a few counts. The V call is TRBV29-1, the J call TRBJ1-2, with unresolved D. This CDR3 is 10 amino acids long. Germline-derived CDR1 and CDR2 are SQVTM and ANQGSEA. Trimming took off 4 bases at V and 6 bases at J, with 6 bases between the two ends. The CDR3 DNA reads as TGCAGCGTTGGGTCAGATGGCTACACCTTC. Amino acids: CSVGSDGYTF.

The CDR3 spells CASSVASGKLDEQFF. The CDR3 bases are TGTGCCAGCAGCGTAGCCAGCGGGAAGCTGGATGAGCAGTTCTTC. This chain links TRBV9 with TRBJ2-1, with TRBD2 matching over 7 bases. This CDR3 is built from 15 residues. With 0 bases clipped from V and 8 bases from J, the junction kept 8 bases outside the gene matches. Germline lookup yields CDR1 SGDLS and CDR2 YYNGEE.

The rearrangement joins TRBV4-2 to TRBJ2-1; 7 nucleotides agree with TRBD2. The V gene end was trimmed by 1 base and the J gene end by 7 bases; junction bases not matched to a gene: 7. This CDR3 is built from 15 residues. CDR1 and CDR2 from the germline V gene are LGHNA and YNFKEQ. Here the CDR3 reads CASSQGTRTRNEQFF. CDR3 DNA: TGTGCCAGCAGCCAAGGGACTAGAACCCGGAATGAGCAGTTCTTC.

The chain is built from TRBV29-1 and TRBJ2-5; TRBD1 matches 7 bases. The J call may be in error: the DNA end matches TRBJ2-1 better. CDR1 and CDR2 from the germline V gene are SQVTM and ANQGSEA. The CDR3 runs 13 residues. The DNA for the CDR3 is TGCAGCGGGATTTCAGGGGGACAAGAGACCCAGTTCTTC. The encoded protein is CSGISGGQETQFF.

This clonotype was observed a single time. V and J are TRBV12-3 or TRBV12-4 and TRBJ1-5; maybe TRBD1 (6 bases). This CDR3 comprises 15 residues. V shed 5 bases and J shed 4 bases, with 15 bases lying between them. CDR3 sequence (DNA): TGTGCCAGCAGTCCCCAACAGGGCCTGAATCAGCCCCAGCATTTT. This gives the protein CASSPQQGLNQPQHF.

The genes are TRBV5-1 and TRBJ1-1; the match to TRBD1 covers 9 bases. CDR1 and CDR2 from the germline V gene are SGHRS and YFSETQ. The CDR3 sequence is 15 residues long. Trimming took 4 bases from V and 4 from J; bases not matched to a gene: 8. CDR3: CASSILQGAGTEAFF. The CDR3 DNA is TGCGCCAGCAGCATCCTACAGGGGGCTGGCACTGAAGCTTTCTTT.

The V gene is TRBV6-6, the J gene TRBJ1-5; TRBD1 matches 10 bases. Trimming took 6 bases from V and 0 from J; bases not matched to a gene: 5. CDR1 is MNHNY and CDR2 is SVGAGI in the germline V gene (reference sequence). The CDR3 has 16 amino acids. The CDR3 DNA reads TGTGCCAGCAGGACAGGGGGCGGATATAGCAATCAGCCCCAGCATTTT. It encodes CASRTGGGYSNQPQHF.

There are a few counts of this clonotype. The rearrangement joins TRBV5-6 to TRBJ1-1, with 7 bases identical to TRBD1. With 2 bases clipped from V and 3 bases from J, the junction kept 1 base outside the gene matches. CDR1 and CDR2 (germline): SGHDT, YYEEEE. This CDR3 region has 13 residues. The CDR3 loop reads CASSFDRDTEAFF. The DNA for the CDR3 is TGTGCCAGCAGCTTCGACAGGGACACTGAAGCTTTCTTT.

A word on this clonotype: Mismatch with germline at one junction end may stem from a read error. This chain connects TRBV20-1 to TRBJ2-5, with 8 bases aligning to TRBD1. Germline CDR1 DFQATT, CDR2 SNEGSKA (reference sequence). The CDR3 spans 16 residues. CDR3 nucleotide sequence: TGCAGTGTTAGAGATAATCAGGGGGCTTTGTATGAGACCCAGTACTTC. This translates into CSVRDNQGALYETQYF.

V usage is TRBV7-2 and J usage is TRBJ2-5; a possible D gene is TRBD2 (6 bases). This CDR3 is 14 amino acids long. V was pared by 1 base and J by 5 bases, with 11 bases between. Germline V CDR1 and CDR2: SGHTA, FQGNSA. Here the CDR3 reads CASSLGLASETQYF. The CDR3 DNA sequence: TGTGCCAGCAGCTTAGGTCTAGCGAGCGAGACCCAGTACTTC.

This clonotype has just a few counts. V and J are TRBV12-3 or TRBV12-4 and TRBJ2-5; weak D call: TRBD2 (5 bases). Judging by the DNA end, TRBJ2-7 fits better; the J call may be wrong. The CDR3 is 13 amino acids. CDR3 DNA: TGTGCCAGCAGTAACCAGGCGGGCTACGAGCAGTACTTC. Amino acids: CASSNQAGYEQYF.

The chain couples TRBV5-5 to TRBJ2-4; 12 nucleotides align to TRBD2. The trim removed 3 bases at V and 2 bases at J, leaving 12 bases unmatched. This CDR3 spans 19 amino acids. The V gene's germline CDR1 is SGHKS and CDR2 YYEKEE (reference sequence). CDR3 in amino acids: CASSSGLAGGYPTKNIQYF. CDR3 sequence (DNA): TGTGCCAGCAGCTCGGGACTAGCGGGCGGGTACCCAACCAAAAACATTCAGTACTTC.

The chain combines TRBV6-1 with TRBJ2-6; D gene ambiguous. The V end lost 1 base, the J end lost 0 bases, and 7 bases lay between the germline ends. This CDR3 spans 16 amino acids. CDR1 is MNHNS, CDR2 SASEGT, per germline. DNA for the CDR3: TGTGCCAGCAGTGAAGTTAGGCCCTCTGGGGCCAACGTCCTGACTTTC. Its protein product is CASSEVRPSGANVLTF.

This rearrangement joins TRBV6-2 or TRBV6-3 to TRBJ1-2; D is unresolved. Germline V gives CDR1 MNHEY, CDR2 SVGEGT. V dropped 4 bases and J dropped 8 bases, with 14 bases sitting between them. The CDR3 spans 13 residues. CDR3 sequence: CASSFQRAGGYTF. The DNA for the CDR3 is TGTGCCAGCAGTTTCCAACGGGCAGGCGGCTACACCTTC.

This rearrangement joins TRBV6-5 to TRBJ1-1; D call uncertain. The CDR3 has 15 residues. Trimming took off 0 bases at V and 12 bases at J, with 20 bases between the two ends. The germline V gene encodes CDR1 MNHEY and CDR2 SVGAGI. The CDR3 loop is CASSYSGRGSWRPFF. CDR3 nucleotides: TGTGCCAGCAGTTACTCGGGTAGAGGCAGTTGGCGGCCTTTCTTT.

The V call is TRBV7-2, the J call TRBJ1-1, with D hard to call. Germline assignment: CDR1 SGHTA and CDR2 FQGNSA. This CDR3 is 15 amino acids long. Trimming pared 5 bases from V and 0 bases from J, leaving 13 bases between. The CDR3 DNA reads as TGTGCCAGCAGCCCCCCCAGGTTCATGAACACTGAAGCTTTCTTT. Residues: CASSPPRFMNTEAFF. The full variable domain, rest sourced from reference TRBV7-2 and TRBJ1-1, is GAGVSQSPSNKVTEKGKDVELRCDPISGHTALYWYRQSLGQGLEFLIYFQGNSAPDKSGLPSDRFSAERTGGSVSTLTIQRTQQEDSAVYLCASSPPRFMNTEAFFGQGTRLTVV.

The chain is built from TRBV5-1 and TRBJ2-1; TRBD1 matches at 7 bases. This CDR3 contains 15 residues. The J segment lost 3 bases and the V segment lost 4 bases, leaving 7 bases of the junction unmatched. From germline, CDR1 is SGHRS and CDR2 YFSETQ. CDR3 bases: TGCGCCAGCAGCGCCGCCGGGACAGACTACAATGAGCAGTTCTTC. Amino acids: CASSAAGTDYNEQFF.

The chain joins TRBV7-9 to TRBJ1-2; 7 bases fit TRBD1. Germline CDR1 and CDR2: SEHNR and FQNEAQ (reference sequence). This CDR3 is 13 amino acids long. Losses at the gene ends were 4 bases for V and 10 bases for J; bases not matched to a gene: 9. The CDR3 nucleotides read TGTGCCAGCAGCTCACCGGGACAGTTTTACTACACCTTC. It codes for CASSSPGQFYYTF.

The V and J genes are TRBV5-1 and TRBJ2-1; possibly TRBD1 or TRBD2 for D (6 bases each). CDR1 is SGHRS, CDR2 YFSETQ, per germline. V was trimmed by 2 bases and J by 2 bases, leaving 11 bases between them. The CDR3 sequence is 15 residues long. The CDR3, as DNA: TGCGCCAGCAGCTTCGGGGGCGTAGCCTACAATGAGCAGTTCTTC. Residues: CASSFGGVAYNEQFF.

This clonotype has only a few counts. This chain joins TRBV6-5 and TRBJ2-5; D not resolved. The germline V gene encodes CDR1 MNHEY and CDR2 SVGAGI. This CDR3 region has 13 residues. Trimming removed 0 bases from V and 6 bases from J, with 8 bases in between. The CDR3 sequence: CASSYSQIQTQYF. For the CDR3, the DNA is TGTGCCAGCAGTTACTCGCAGATACAGACCCAGTACTTC.